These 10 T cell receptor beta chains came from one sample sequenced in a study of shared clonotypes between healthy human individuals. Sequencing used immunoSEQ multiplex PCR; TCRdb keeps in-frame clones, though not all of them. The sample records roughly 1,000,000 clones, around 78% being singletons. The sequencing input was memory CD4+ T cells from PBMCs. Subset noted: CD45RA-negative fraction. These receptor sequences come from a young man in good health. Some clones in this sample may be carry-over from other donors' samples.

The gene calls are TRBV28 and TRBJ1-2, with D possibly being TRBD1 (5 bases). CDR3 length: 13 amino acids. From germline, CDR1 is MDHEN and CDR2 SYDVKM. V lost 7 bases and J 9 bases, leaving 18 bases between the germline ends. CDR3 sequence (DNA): TGTGCCAGCAATCCCGGGGGGTTCATCAGCTACACCTTC. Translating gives CASNPGGFISYTF.

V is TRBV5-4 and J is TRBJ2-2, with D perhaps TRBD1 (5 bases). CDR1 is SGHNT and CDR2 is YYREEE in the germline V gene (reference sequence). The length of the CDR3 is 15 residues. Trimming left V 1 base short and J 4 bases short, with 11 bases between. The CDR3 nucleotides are TGTGCCAGCAGCTTGCAGCAGGGCCTCACCGGGGAGCTGTTTTTT. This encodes CASSLQQGLTGELFF.

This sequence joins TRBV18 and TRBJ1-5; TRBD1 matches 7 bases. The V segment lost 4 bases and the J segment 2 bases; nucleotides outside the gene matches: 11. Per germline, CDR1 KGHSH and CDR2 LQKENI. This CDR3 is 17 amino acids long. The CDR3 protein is CASSLNLRGVGNQPQHF. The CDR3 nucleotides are TGTGCCAGCTCACTAAACCTCAGGGGGGTTGGCAATCAGCCCCAGCATTTT.

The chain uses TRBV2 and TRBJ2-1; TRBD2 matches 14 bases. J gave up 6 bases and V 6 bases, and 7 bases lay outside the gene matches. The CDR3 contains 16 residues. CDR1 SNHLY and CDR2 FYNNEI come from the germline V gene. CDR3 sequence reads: CASSGLAGGWRNEQFF. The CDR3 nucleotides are TGTGCCAGCAGCGGACTAGCGGGAGGTTGGCGCAATGAGCAGTTCTTC.

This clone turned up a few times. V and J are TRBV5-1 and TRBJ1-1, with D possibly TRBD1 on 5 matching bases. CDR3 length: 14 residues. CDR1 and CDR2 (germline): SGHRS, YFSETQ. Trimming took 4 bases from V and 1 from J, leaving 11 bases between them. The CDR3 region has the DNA TGCGCCAGCAGCCAACGACAGACGAACACTGAAGCTTTCTTT. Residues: CASSQRQTNTEAFF.

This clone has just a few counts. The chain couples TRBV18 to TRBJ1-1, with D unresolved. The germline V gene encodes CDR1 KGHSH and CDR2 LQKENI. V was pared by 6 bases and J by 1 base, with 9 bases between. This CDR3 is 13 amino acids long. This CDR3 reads CASSQSGNTEAFF. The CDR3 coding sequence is TGTGCCAGCTCGCAGTCGGGGAACACTGAAGCTTTCTTT.

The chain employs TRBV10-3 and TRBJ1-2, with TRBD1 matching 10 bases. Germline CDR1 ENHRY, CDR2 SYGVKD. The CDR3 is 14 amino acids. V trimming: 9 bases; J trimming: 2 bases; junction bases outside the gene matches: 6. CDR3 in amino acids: CAMEPGQGNYGYTF. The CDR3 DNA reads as TGTGCCATGGAACCGGGACAGGGGAACTATGGCTACACCTTC.

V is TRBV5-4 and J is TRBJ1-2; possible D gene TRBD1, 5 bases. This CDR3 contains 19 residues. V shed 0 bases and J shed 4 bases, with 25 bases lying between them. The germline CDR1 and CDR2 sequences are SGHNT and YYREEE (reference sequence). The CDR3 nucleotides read TGTGCCAGCAGCTTGGTGGAGGGACGGGGACTCACGGGGGGCTATGGCTACACCTTC. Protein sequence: CASSLVEGRGLTGGYGYTF. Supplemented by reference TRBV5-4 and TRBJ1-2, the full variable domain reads ETGVTQSPTHLIKTRGQQVTLRCSSQSGHNTVSWYQQALGQGPQFIFQYYREEENGRGNFPPRFSGLQFPNYSSELNVNALELDDSALYLCASSLVEGRGLTGGYGYTFGSGTRLTVV.

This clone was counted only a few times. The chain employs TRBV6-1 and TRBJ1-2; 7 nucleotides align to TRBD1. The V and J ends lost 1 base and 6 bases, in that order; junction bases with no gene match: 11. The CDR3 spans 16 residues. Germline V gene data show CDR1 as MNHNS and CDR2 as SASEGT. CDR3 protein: CASSEDLTGALHGYTF. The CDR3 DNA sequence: TGTGCCAGCAGTGAAGACCTTACAGGGGCTTTACATGGCTACACCTTC.

CDR3 in amino acids: CASSVPWTPPEAFF. The CDR3, as DNA: TGTGCCAGCAGCGTACCATGGACACCCCCTGAAGCTTTCTTT. V gene TRBV9 combines with J gene TRBJ1-1; TRBD1 might be the D (5 bases). This CDR3 has 14 residues. V lost 1 base and J 6 bases, leaving 13 bases between the germline ends. In germline, CDR1 is SGDLS, CDR2 YYNGEE. Based on the CDR3 plus reference TRBV9 and TRBJ1-1, the full variable domain is DSGVTQTPKHLITATGQRVTLRCSPRSGDLSVYWYQQSLDQGLQFLIQYYNGEERAKGNILERFSAQQFPDLHSELNLSSLELGDSALYFCASSVPWTPPEAFFGQGTRLTVV.